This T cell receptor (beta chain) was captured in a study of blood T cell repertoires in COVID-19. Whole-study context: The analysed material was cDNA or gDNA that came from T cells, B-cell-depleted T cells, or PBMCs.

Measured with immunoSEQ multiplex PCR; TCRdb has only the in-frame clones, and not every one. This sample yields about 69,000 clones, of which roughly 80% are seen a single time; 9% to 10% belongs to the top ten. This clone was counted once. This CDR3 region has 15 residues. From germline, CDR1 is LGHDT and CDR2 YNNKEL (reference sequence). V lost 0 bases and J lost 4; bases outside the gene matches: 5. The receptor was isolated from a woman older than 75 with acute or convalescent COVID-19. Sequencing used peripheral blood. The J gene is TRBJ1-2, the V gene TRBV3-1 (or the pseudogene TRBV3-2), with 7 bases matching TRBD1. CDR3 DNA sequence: TGTGCCAGCAGCCAAGAGTCAGGGGGGCCCTATGGCTACACCTTC. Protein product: CASSQESGGPYGYTF.